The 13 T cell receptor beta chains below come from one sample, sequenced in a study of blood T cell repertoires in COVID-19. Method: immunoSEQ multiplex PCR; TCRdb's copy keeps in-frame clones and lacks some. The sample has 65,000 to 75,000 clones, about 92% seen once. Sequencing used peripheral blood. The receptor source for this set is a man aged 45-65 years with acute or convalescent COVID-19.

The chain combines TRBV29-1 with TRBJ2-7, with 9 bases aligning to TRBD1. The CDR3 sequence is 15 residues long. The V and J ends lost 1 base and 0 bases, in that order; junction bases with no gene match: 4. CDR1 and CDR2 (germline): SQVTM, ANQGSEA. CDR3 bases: TGCAGCGTTGAAGGTGGACAGGGGATCTCCTACGAGCAGTACTTC. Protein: CSVEGGQGISYEQYF.

Here the CDR3 reads CASSYSGGTYEQYF. In DNA, the CDR3 is TGTGCCAGCAGTTACTCGGGAGGGACCTACGAGCAGTACTTC. The chain couples TRBV6-5 to TRBJ2-7, with 7 bases lining up with TRBD2. V gave up 0 bases and J gave up 2 bases; unmatched junction bases: 1. The CDR3 is 14 amino acids. Germline V gives CDR1 MNHEY, CDR2 SVGAGI.

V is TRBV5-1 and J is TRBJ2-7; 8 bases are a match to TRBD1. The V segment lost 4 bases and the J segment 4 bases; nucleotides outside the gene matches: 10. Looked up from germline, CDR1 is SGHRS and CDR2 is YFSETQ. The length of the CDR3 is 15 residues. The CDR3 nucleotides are TGCGCCAGCAGCCTCGGACAGGGTTTGATATACGAGCAGTACGTC. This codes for CASSLGQGLIYEQYV.

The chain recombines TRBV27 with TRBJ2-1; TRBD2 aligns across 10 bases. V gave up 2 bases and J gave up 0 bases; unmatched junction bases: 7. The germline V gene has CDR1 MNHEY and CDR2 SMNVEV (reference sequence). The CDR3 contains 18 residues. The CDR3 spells CASSLRTSGYSSYNEQFF. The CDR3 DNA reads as TGTGCCAGCAGTTTAAGGACTAGCGGTTATAGCTCCTACAATGAGCAGTTCTTC.

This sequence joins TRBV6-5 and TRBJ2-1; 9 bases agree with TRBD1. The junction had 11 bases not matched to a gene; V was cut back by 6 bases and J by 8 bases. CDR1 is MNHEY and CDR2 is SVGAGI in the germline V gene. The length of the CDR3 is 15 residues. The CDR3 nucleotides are TGTGCCAGCAGCACGGCCCGGACAGGGGTGGATGAGCAGTTCTTC. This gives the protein CASSTARTGVDEQFF.

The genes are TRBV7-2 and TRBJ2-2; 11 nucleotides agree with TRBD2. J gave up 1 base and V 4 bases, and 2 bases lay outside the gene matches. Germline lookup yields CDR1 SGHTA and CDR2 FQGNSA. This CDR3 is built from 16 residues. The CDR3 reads CASSSGTSGNTGELFF. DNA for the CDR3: TGTGCCAGCAGCTCCGGGACTAGCGGGAACACCGGGGAGCTGTTTTTT.

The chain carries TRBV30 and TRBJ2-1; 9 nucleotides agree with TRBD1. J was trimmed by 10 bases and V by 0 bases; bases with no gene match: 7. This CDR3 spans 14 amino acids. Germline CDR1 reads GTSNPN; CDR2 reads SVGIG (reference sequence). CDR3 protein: CAWSVPGQGEEQFF. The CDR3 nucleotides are TGTGCCTGGAGTGTACCGGGACAGGGAGAAGAGCAGTTCTTC. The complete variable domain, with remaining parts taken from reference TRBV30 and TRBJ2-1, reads SQTIHQWPATLVQPVGSPLSLECTVEGTSNPNLYWYRQAAGRGLQLLFYSVGIGQISSEVPQNLSASRPQDRQFILSSKKLLLSDSGFYLCAWSVPGQGEEQFFGPGTRLTVL.

CDR3: CASTQGSSSGNTIYF. The CDR3 DNA reads TGTGCCTCTACCCAGGGATCGTCGTCTGGAAACACCATATATTTT. The rearrangement joins TRBV30 to TRBJ1-3; D is perhaps TRBD1 (5 bases). In germline, CDR1 is GTSNPN, CDR2 SVGIG (reference sequence). This CDR3 has 15 amino acids. V lost 7 bases, J lost 1 base, and 17 bases lay in between.

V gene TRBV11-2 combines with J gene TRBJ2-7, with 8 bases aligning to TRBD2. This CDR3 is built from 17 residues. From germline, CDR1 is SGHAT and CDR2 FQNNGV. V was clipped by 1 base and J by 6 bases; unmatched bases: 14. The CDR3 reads CASSLGPRAGVLVEQYF. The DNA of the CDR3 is TGTGCCAGCAGCTTAGGCCCGCGAGCGGGAGTTCTGGTCGAGCAGTACTTC.

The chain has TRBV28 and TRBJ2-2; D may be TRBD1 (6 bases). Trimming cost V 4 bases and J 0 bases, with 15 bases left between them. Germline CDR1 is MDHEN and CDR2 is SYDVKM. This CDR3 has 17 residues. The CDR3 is CASSSPPGTPNTGELFF. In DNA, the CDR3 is TGTGCCAGCAGTTCGCCTCCCGGGACACCGAACACCGGGGAGCTGTTTTTT.

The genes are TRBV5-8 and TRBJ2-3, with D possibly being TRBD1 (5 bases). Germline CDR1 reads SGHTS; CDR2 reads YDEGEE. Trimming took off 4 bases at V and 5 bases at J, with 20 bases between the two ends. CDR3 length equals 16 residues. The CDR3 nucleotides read TGTGCCAGCAGCCCATCAGCTTCACTCCAGGGAGATACGCAGTATTTT. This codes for CASSPSASLQGDTQYF.

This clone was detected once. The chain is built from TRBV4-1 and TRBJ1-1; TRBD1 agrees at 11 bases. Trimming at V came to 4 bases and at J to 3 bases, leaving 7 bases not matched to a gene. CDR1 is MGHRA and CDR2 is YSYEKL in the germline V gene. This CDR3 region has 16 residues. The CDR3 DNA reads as TGCGCCAGCAGCCCGGGACAGGGGGTTGGTCACACTGAAGCTTTCTTT. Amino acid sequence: CASSPGQGVGHTEAFF.

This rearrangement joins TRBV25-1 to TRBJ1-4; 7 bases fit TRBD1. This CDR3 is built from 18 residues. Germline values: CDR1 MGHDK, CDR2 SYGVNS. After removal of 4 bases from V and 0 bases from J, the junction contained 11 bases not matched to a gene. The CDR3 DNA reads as TGTGCCAGCAGTGTAATTCAGGGGGACAAAGCAACTAATGAAAAACTGTTTTTT. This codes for CASSVIQGDKATNEKLFF.